This T cell receptor beta chain was profiled in a study of blood T cell repertoires in COVID-19. The V and J ends lost 8 bases and 3 bases respectively, with 13 bases between them. This CDR3 is built from 13 residues. Germline CDR1 SGHRS, CDR2 YFSETQ. Data came from immunoSEQ multiplex PCR; TCRdb stores just in-frame clones and leaves some out. This table has 200,000 to 300,000 clones, approximately 90% appearing once. The sequencing sample was made of peripheral blood. J is TRBJ2-3 and V is TRBV5-1; the D gene is possibly TRBD1 (7 bases). The clonotype originates from a man aged 55 to 70 who had recovered from COVID-19. The CDR3 bases are TGCGCCAGTGGGTCAGGGGGGACAGATACGCAGTATTTT. This translates into CASGSGGTDTQYF. Together with reference TRBV5-1 and TRBJ2-3, the CDR3 gives the full variable domain: KAGVTQTPRYLIKTRGQQVTLSCSPISGHRSVSWYQQTPGQGLQFLFEYFSETQRNKGNFPGRFSGRQFSNSRSEMNVSTLELGDSALYLCASGSGGTDTQYFGPGTRLTVL.